Below, one TCR beta chain is given with its context. The antigen is not known. The sample is drawn from a study of graft-versus-host responses after intestinal transplantation. Germline CDR1 reads PRHDT; CDR2 reads FYEKMQ (reference sequence). CDR3 length equals 14 residues. V lost 3 bases and J lost 5; bases outside the gene matches: 6. Clones were sequenced by immunoSEQ multiplex PCR, and TCRdb holds only the in-frame ones, with some missing. This repertoire shows around 100,000 clones, roughly 93% found once; its top ten account for 1% to 1.5%. The sample was unstimulated CD8+ T cells sorted from spleen or lymph node cells, taken before intestinal transplant. The chain combines TRBV13 with TRBJ2-7, with 8 nucleotides matching TRBD1. This receptor was identified in a human donor who received an intestinal transplant. CDR3 residues: CASSLDRVGNEQYF. CDR3 bases: TGTGCCAGCAGCTTGGACAGGGTAGGGAACGAGCAGTACTTC.